The entry below gives a single T cell receptor (beta chain) sequence along with its context. Its antigen is undetermined. The V gene's germline CDR1 is LNHDA and CDR2 SQIVND (reference sequence). V was clipped by 4 bases and J by 8 bases; unmatched bases: 5. The CDR3 covers 14 residues. The sample belongs to a study of OX40 agonist ivuxolimab in advanced cancers. Study overall: Intravenous ivuxolimab was administered to patients every 2 weeks at 0.01 to 10 mg/kg.

Prior autoimmune disease or systemic immunosuppression barred patients. The assay was immunoSEQ multiplex PCR, and TCRdb's table has in-frame clones only and misses some. The sample carries about 67,000 clones, less than 95% recorded once. General study results and limits: Both blood CD4+ and CD8+ T cells showed clonal growth by week 6 at 0.1 to 3.0 mg/kg. At 0.1-3.0 mg/kg, partial responders had clonal expansion among the lowest observed.

Here the sequenced sample was CD4+ or CD8+ T cells sorted from blood, taken in a trial of the OX40 agonist ivuxolimab. The chain uses TRBV19 and TRBJ2-1, with 10 bases matching TRBD2. The origin of this receptor is an adult with an advanced solid tumor such as melanoma, head and neck, liver or kidney cancer. CDR3 nucleotide sequence: TGTGCCAGTAGTAAGGCTAGCGGGGGCCATGAGCAGTTCTTC. This codes for CASSKASGGHEQFF. The whole variable domain, remainder taken from reference TRBV19 and TRBJ2-1, is DGGITQSPKYLFRKEGQNVTLSCEQNLNHDAMYWYRQDPGQGLRLIYYSQIVNDFQKGDIAEGYSVSREKKESFPLTVTSAQKNPTAFYLCASSKASGGHEQFFGPGTRLTVL.